This T cell receptor beta chain was documented in a study of T-cell reconstitution after alpha-beta-depleted transplantation in children. For TCRbeta, the library was prepared with unique molecular identifiers. TCRdb itself ran the PCR reads through MiXCR, one entry per CDR3 protein. The profile shows around 600,000 distinct CDR3 sequences, about 10% of them singletons. Trimming left V 0 bases short and J 7 bases short, with 5 bases between. In germline, CDR1 is SGDLS, CDR2 YYNGEE. The CDR3 runs 11 residues. The chain has TRBV9 and TRBJ2-7; no definite D call. The specimen comprised PBMCs from the stem cell graft donor, sampled from the stem cell graft. The TCR originated in a human donor who donated a stem cell graft to a child with acute myeloid leukemia. The CDR3 region has the DNA TGTGCCAGCAGCGTAGGAGAGGAGCAGTACTTC. Amino acid sequence: CASSVGEEQYF.